This T cell receptor beta chain was observed in a study of cytomegalovirus exposure and HLA in healthy donors. Overall study findings and caveats: The authors confirmed in vitro that three CMV-associated chains were specific for CMV antigens. In a later analysis, first-cohort TCR clusters were found to tend to co-occur in the 120 or so validation repertoires. Generally TCR sequences proved uncommon, though certain public TCRs appeared in numerous donors.

Details on this clone: Its specificity is not known.

Germline V gene sequence: CDR1 MGHRA, CDR2 YSYEKL. The V gene lost 0 bases and the J gene lost 5 bases, with 9 bases spanning the gap. CDR3 size: 14 residues. Profiled with immunoSEQ multiplex PCR; TCRdb holds only in-frame clones, not every one. The sample carries some 130,000 clones, approximately 85% recorded once. The receptor's source is a woman in her 30s in good health and CMV-seronegative. The sequencing input was PBMCs. The rearrangement joins TRBV4-1 to TRBJ2-3; D is unclear. The CDR3 region has the DNA TGCGCCAGCAGCCAAGATTTGGCCCTAGATACGCAGTATTTT. This sequence encodes CASSQDLALDTQYF.